Here is one TCR beta chain with its context. TCRdb keeps only in-frame clones here, not all; method: immunoSEQ multiplex PCR. The sample comprises 45,000 to 60,000 clones, about 92% of which are singletons, and around 0.38% rests with the top ten. The data derive from a study of T cell changes during pregnancy in multiple sclerosis. The length of the CDR3 is 13 residues. V was pared by 5 bases and J by 6 bases, with 6 bases of the junction left unmatched. Per the germline V gene, CDR1 is SQVTM and CDR2 is ANQGSEA. This sequence originates from a female donor with multiple sclerosis, enrolled in a pregnancy study. The chain links TRBV29-1 to TRBJ2-7; 11 positions agree with TRBD2. The sample was CD4+ T cells from peripheral blood mononuclear cells, taken before pregnancy. Here the CDR3 reads CSVLAGGMGEQYF. The CDR3 nucleotides read TGCAGCGTTCTAGCGGGGGGAATGGGCGAGCAGTACTTC.